The 16 T cell receptor beta chains presented below share a single source sample, sequenced in a study of blood T cell repertoires in COVID-19. The table came from immunoSEQ multiplex PCR; TCRdb's copy has only in-frame clones and leaves some out. The profile covers just over 150,000 clones, with 85% to 95% appearing a single time and under 5% taken by the ten largest. The sample taken for sequencing was peripheral blood. The receptors shown here come from a woman in her fifties or sixties with acute or convalescent COVID-19.

This clone was recorded once. This chain connects TRBV7-2 to TRBJ1-3; 10 positions match TRBD1. Trimming cost V 5 bases and J 4 bases; bases outside gene matches: 8. This CDR3 is 16 amino acids long. Germline assignment: CDR1 SGHTA and CDR2 FQGNSA. CDR3: CASSPWAGQGGNTIYF. The CDR3 bases are TGTGCCAGCAGCCCCTGGGCGGGACAGGGGGGAAACACCATATATTTT.

The chain employs TRBV29-1 and TRBJ1-1; the D is unclear. V was trimmed by 1 base and J by 6 bases, leaving 9 bases between them. The CDR3 extends over 12 amino acids. Per the germline V gene, CDR1 is SQVTM and CDR2 is ANQGSEA. The CDR3 DNA is TGCAGCGTTGAAGGGGCGAGGGCTGAAGCTTTCTTT. This encodes CSVEGARAEAFF.

J is TRBJ2-5 and V is TRBV7-9, with a weak D call TRBD1 (6 bases). Germline CDR1 is SEHNR and CDR2 is FQNEAQ (reference sequence). V was trimmed by 8 bases and J by 5 bases, leaving 15 bases between them. The CDR3 spans 13 residues. This chain's CDR3 is CASFTGTDETQYF. As DNA, the CDR3 is TGTGCCAGCTTTACAGGGACGGATGAGACCCAGTACTTC.

In this sample, this clone turned up a few times. The chain couples TRBV5-4 to TRBJ2-2; 9 positions match TRBD1. The junction had 1 base not matched to a gene; V was cut back by 0 bases and J by 4 bases. Germline V gives CDR1 SGHNT, CDR2 YYREEE (reference sequence). The CDR3 spans 15 residues. The CDR3 reads CASSLEDRGTGELFF. CDR3 sequence (DNA): TGTGCCAGCAGCTTGGAGGACAGGGGCACCGGGGAGCTGTTTTTT. The full variable domain, rest sourced from reference TRBV5-4 and TRBJ2-2, is ETGVTQSPTHLIKTRGQQVTLRCSSQSGHNTVSWYQQALGQGPQFIFQYYREEENGRGNFPPRFSGLQFPNYSSELNVNALELDDSALYLCASSLEDRGTGELFFGEGSRLTVL.

This chain joins TRBV5-6 and TRBJ2-7; possibly TRBD2 for D (5 bases). The CDR3 spans 17 residues. Germline CDR1 reads SGHDT; CDR2 reads YYEEEE. Trimming took off 4 bases at V and 1 base at J, with 21 bases between the two ends. CDR3: CASSPLRGQEISYEQYF. CDR3 bases: TGTGCCAGCAGCCCCTTGAGAGGGCAGGAGATATCCTACGAGCAGTACTTC.

The chain has TRBV7-9 and TRBJ2-1; 7 bases agree with TRBD2. J was trimmed by 15 bases and V by 5 bases; bases with no gene match: 10. The CDR3 runs to 12 residues. The germline gives CDR1 SEHNR, CDR2 FQNEAQ (reference sequence). The CDR3, as DNA: TGTGCCAGCAGCCACTCCGGGGGGACGGTGTTCTTC. Translating it yields CASSHSGGTVFF.

The chain links TRBV10-3 to TRBJ2-3; 9 bases map to TRBD2. With 4 bases clipped from V and 6 bases from J, the junction kept 8 bases outside the gene matches. CDR1 and CDR2 from the germline V gene are ENHRY and SYGVKD. The CDR3 consists of 15 residues. The CDR3 loop is CAISALGLAGDTQYF. In nucleotides, the CDR3 is TGTGCCATCAGTGCCCTGGGGCTAGCGGGGGATACGCAGTATTTT.

The rearrangement links TRBV7-9 to TRBJ2-5; 13 bases are shared with TRBD2. The CDR3 consists of 16 residues. Losses at the gene ends were 7 bases for V and 5 bases for J; bases not matched to a gene: 10. From germline, CDR1 is SEHNR and CDR2 FQNEAQ (reference sequence). The CDR3 DNA sequence: TGTGCCAGCACACGGACTAGCGGGAGAGAGACGGAGACCCAGTACTTC. Protein product: CASTRTSGRETETQYF. The complete variable domain, with remaining parts taken from reference TRBV7-9 and TRBJ2-5, reads DTGVSQNPRHKITKRGQNVTFRCDPISEHNRLYWYRQTLGQGPEFLTYFQNEAQLEKSRLLSDRFSAERPKGSFSTLEIQRTEQGDSAMYLCASTRTSGRETETQYFGPGTRLLVL.

The CDR3 sequence is CASSQERLAGDNEQFF. CDR3 bases: TGTGCCAGCAGCCAAGAGCGGCTAGCGGGAGACAATGAGCAGTTCTTC. The J gene is TRBJ2-1, the V gene TRBV3-1 (or the pseudogene TRBV3-2); 10 bases agree with TRBD2. With 0 bases clipped from V and 5 bases from J, the junction kept 4 bases outside the gene matches. Germline CDR1 LGHDT, CDR2 YNNKEL (reference sequence). CDR3 length equals 16 residues.

This chain uses TRBV4-2 with TRBJ2-5; 12 bases are a match to TRBD2. The germline CDR1 and CDR2 sequences are LGHNA and YNFKEQ. After removal of 5 bases from V and 7 bases from J, the junction contained 2 bases not matched to a gene. The CDR3 has 13 residues. The CDR3 loop is CASSTTSGGTQYF. For the CDR3, the DNA is TGTGCCAGCAGCACGACTAGCGGGGGGACCCAGTACTTC.

This rearrangement joins TRBV6-1 to TRBJ2-1; 8 nucleotides match TRBD1. CDR3 length: 19 residues. The junction had 13 bases not matched to a gene; V was cut back by 2 bases and J by 1 base. CDR1 MNHNS and CDR2 SASEGT come from the germline V gene. Here the CDR3 DNA reads TGTGCCAGCAGTGAAATTAGGACAGGGAGGATTGGTTCCTACAATGAGCAGTTCTTC. It codes for CASSEIRTGRIGSYNEQFF.

The gene calls are TRBV18 and TRBJ1-4; 7 bases map to TRBD1. The CDR3 has 16 amino acids. V lost 5 bases to trimming and J lost 0 bases; unmatched junction nucleotides: 6. Germline loops: CDR1 KGHSH, CDR2 LQKENI. CDR3 DNA: TGTGCCAGCTCAAATTGGGACAGAGCAACTAATGAAAAACTGTTTTTT. It is translated as CASSNWDRATNEKLFF.

This rearrangement joins TRBV7-6 to TRBJ2-1, with 9 bases that match TRBD2. This CDR3 has 15 residues. With V trimmed by 2 bases and J by 5 bases, 4 bases remained unmatched. Per germline, CDR1 SGHVS and CDR2 FNYEAQ. The CDR3 DNA reads TGTGCCAGCAGCTTAAGCGGGGGGTTCCACAATGAGCAGTTCTTC. This sequence encodes CASSLSGGFHNEQFF. Supplemented by reference TRBV7-6 and TRBJ2-1, the full variable domain reads GAGVSQSPRYKVTKRGQDVALRCDPISGHVSLYWYRQALGQGPEFLTYFNYEAQQDKSGLPNDRFSAERPEGSISTLTIQRTEQRDSAMYRCASSLSGGFHNEQFFGPGTRLTVL.

V gene TRBV7-5 combines with J gene TRBJ2-7; the table's TRBD1 call for D was not verified on the DNA. TRBV7-5 is tagged as a pseudogene. The CDR3 covers 14 residues. This CDR3 is CVRLSGQVSYEQYF. CDR3 DNA: TGTGTCAGATTATCGGGACAGGTTTCCTACGAGCAGTACTTC.

The V gene is TRBV28, the J gene TRBJ1-5; no reliable D call. V lost 3 bases to trimming and J lost 4 bases, with 4 bases between them. Germline assignment: CDR1 MDHEN and CDR2 SYDVKM. The CDR3 extends over 12 amino acids. CDR3 coding DNA: TGTGCCAGCAGTTTGGCTAATCAGCCCCAGCATTTT. It yields the protein CASSLANQPQHF.

V usage is TRBV19 and J usage is TRBJ1-1, with a weak D call TRBD1 (5 bases). This CDR3 comprises 15 residues. V gave up 3 bases and J gave up 5 bases, with 16 bases separating them. Germline CDR1 reads LNHDA; CDR2 reads SQIVND (reference sequence). Written as DNA, the CDR3 is TGTGCCAGTAGTATTAGAGGTAGGGGCCGGACTGAAGCTTTCTTT. Its protein is CASSIRGRGRTEAFF.